The TCR beta chain under discussion was sequenced for a study of T cells in Graves' hyperthyroidism and ophthalmopathy (dated by TCRdb to the late 2010s). Regarding the complete study: Peripheral blood samples were taken at initial diagnosis, before any treatment was given. To identify TCR V-J signatures that set the groups apart, the researchers used a discovery cohort of more than 95 patients, made up of fewer than 50 with Graves' ophthalmopathy and about 59 with stable Graves' hyperthyroidism. Prospective prediction of ophthalmopathy was tested in an independent validation cohort of fewer than 20 hyperthyroidism patients and roughly 16 patients who later progressed to ophthalmopathy. The 90 to 100 discovery patients were randomly split 7:3 into training and test sets. In several Graves' hyperthyroidism patients, the study also compared T-cell repertoires from thyroid tissue with T-cell repertoires from blood. After sampling, hyperthyroidism patients received methimazole starting at 30 mg daily, and ophthalmopathy patients received high-dose intravenous methylprednisolone. TCR Vbeta CDR3 sequencing of approximately 140 peripheral blood samples (under 45 ophthalmopathy, about 75 hyperthyroidism and roughly 17 progressor patients) is reported in the paper. Points the paper makes about the study in general: Most expanded thyroid clonotypes (frequency above 0.001) were also found in blood, which suggests that blood repertoires may mirror thyroid immune responses. In validation, progression to ophthalmopathy was predicted by the model with approximately 67% sensitivity and under 85% specificity, a median of roughly six months before onset. A 13 V-J signature model separated ophthalmopathy from stable hyperthyroidism, with roughly 88% sensitivity and approximately 81% specificity in cross-validation and 80%/75% in testing. No statistical method was used to fix the sample size in advance, and group allocation was not hidden from the investigators.

A patient counted as having stable Graves' hyperthyroidism if no progression to ophthalmopathy occurred over 18 months of follow-up. Hyperthyroidism patients were newly diagnosed, had a disease duration of under 2 months, and were aged 18 to 65 years. Exclusion was applied to patients with uncontrolled infections, other autoimmune diseases, pregnancy or lactation. Clinical symptoms, serum thyroxine and TRAb, thyroid ultrasound, and orbital computed tomography formed the basis for the diagnoses. PBMCs were separated from approximately 10 ml of fresh peripheral blood using Ficoll-Paque density gradient centrifugation. Total RNA was extracted with Trizol reagent, and quality was checked on an Agilent 2100 Bioanalyzer. Amplification of TCR beta CDR3 regions was carried out from RNA transcripts. The TCR CDR3 was subjected to a first round of RT-PCR using the HTBI primer set and the Qiagen OneStep RT-PCR kit. The libraries were constructed in a second round of multiplex PCR and then size-selected and purified. Libraries were sequenced paired-end with 100 bp reads on an Illumina HiSeq2000. For the original study's pipeline: SOAPnuke was used to process the raw data, with reads discarded if the reads contained adapters or uncalled bases, had a mean Phred below 15, or lacked an exact constant-primer or identifier match. COPE v1.2.5 was used to merge the high-quality paired reads, and each unique nucleotide sequence was defined as a clonotype. Clonotypes were aligned to IMGT TRBV, TRBD and TRBJ reference segments using MiTCR v1.1. Only V-J combinations with frequency above 0.0001, covering about 99% of repertoires, were analysed. A TCS score was defined as the ratio between F50 (clonal expansion) and ExV (chaos), using BLOSUM62-based TCRdist between CDR3 peptides within each V-J. Welch's t-statistics and random forest reduced just over 500 V-J features to fewer than 15, which were used in a naive Bayes classifier (R e1071). Starting from the raw public reads, TCRdb applied fastp trimming at Q25, assembled clones with MiXCR and retained in-frame beta chains. Entries that share a CDR3 protein sequence are merged under the most common genes and DNA. These V and J calls derive from TCRdb rather than the authors' analysis. This sample gives over 300,000 distinct CDR3 sequences in total; about 15% of them show up just once. The top ten hold 11% of the sample.

This clonotype was observed many times. Its antigen is unknown. Per-base quality was not reported, and no clone a single base away is much larger than it. The sequencing sample was made of blood. This clonotype was obtained from a woman aged 55-69 years with Graves' hyperthyroidism.

The CDR3 region reads CASSPGTSGRPSSYEQYF. The DNA reads TGCGCCAGCAGCCCCGGGACTAGCGGGAGACCCAGCTCCTACGAGCAGTACTTC. This chain joins TRBV5-1 to TRBJ2-7, and 14 junctional nucleotides match TRBD2. The germline V gene sets CDR1 to SGHRS and CDR2 to YFSETQ. V lost 4 bases and J lost 0 bases, and the count of bases not matched to a germline gene is 9. The CDR3 runs 18 amino acids, cysteine and phenylalanine included. The only DNA kept is the CDR3, 54 bases in frame from the first base.